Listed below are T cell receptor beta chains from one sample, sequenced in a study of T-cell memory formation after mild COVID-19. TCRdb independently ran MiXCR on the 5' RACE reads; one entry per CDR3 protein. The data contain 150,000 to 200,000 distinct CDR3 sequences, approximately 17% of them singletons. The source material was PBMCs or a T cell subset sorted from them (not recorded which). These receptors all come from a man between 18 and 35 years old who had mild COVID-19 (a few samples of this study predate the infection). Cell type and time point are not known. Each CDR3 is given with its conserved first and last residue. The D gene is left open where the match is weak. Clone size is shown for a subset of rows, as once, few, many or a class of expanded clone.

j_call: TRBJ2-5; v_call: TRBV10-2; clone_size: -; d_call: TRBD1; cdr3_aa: CASSAGTGGETQYF; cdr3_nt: TGCGCCAGCAGCGCCGGGACAGGAGGCGAGACCCAGTACTTC
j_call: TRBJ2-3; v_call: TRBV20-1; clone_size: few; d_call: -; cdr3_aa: CSATGATQYF; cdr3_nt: TGCAGTGCCACCGGGGCTACGCAGTATTTT
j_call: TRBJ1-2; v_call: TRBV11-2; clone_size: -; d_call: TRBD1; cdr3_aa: CASRPGTGGGYTF; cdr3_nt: TGTGCCAGCAGACCCGGGACAGGGGGTGGCTACACCTTC
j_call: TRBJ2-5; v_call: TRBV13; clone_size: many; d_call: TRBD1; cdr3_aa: CASTYRGQETQYF; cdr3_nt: TGTGCCAGCACGTACAGGGGTCAAGAGACCCAGTACTTC
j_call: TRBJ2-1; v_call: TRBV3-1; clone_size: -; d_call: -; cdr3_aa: CASSQATESSYNEQFF; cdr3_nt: TGTGCCAGCAGCCAAGCGACAGAAAGCTCCTACAATGAGCAGTTCTTC
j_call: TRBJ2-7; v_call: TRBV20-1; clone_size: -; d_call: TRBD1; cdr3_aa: CSASTGPTYEQYF; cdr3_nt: TGCAGTGCTTCGACAGGGCCGACCTACGAGCAGTACTTC
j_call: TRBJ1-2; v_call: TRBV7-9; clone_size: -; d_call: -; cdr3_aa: CASSSKGDGYTF; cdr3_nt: TGTGCCAGCAGCTCCAAAGGGGATGGCTACACCTTC
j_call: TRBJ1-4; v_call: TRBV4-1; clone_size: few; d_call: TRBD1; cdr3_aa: CASSLTGPLNEKLFF; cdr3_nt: TGCGCCAGCAGCCTGACAGGGCCCCTAAATGAAAAACTGTTTTTT
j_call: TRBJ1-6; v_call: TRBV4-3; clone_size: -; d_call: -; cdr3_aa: CASSQVRSQGSYNSPLHF; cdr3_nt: TGCGCCAGCAGCCAAGTCCGTTCCCAAGGGTCCTATAATTCACCCCTCCACTTT
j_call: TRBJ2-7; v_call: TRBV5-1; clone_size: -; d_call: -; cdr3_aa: CASSSRGGGLYEQYF; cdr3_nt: TGCGCCAGCAGCTCCCGTGGTGGGGGCCTCTACGAGCAGTACTTC
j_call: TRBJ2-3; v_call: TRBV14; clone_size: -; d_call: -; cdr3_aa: CASSLRRGRDTQYF; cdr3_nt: TGTGCCAGCAGCCTGAGACGGGGTAGAGATACGCAGTATTTT
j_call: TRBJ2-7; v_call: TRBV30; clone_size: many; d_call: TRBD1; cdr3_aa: CAWGTGYEQYF; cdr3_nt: TGTGCCTGGGGGACAGGCTACGAGCAGTACTTC
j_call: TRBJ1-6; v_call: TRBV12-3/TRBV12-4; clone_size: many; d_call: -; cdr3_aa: CASSVGSPLHF; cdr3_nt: TGTGCCAGCTCGGTGGGATCACCCCTCCACTTT
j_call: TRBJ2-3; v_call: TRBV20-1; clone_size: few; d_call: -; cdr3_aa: CSARGTGTDTQYF; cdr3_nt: TGCAGTGCTAGAGGTACTGGCACAGATACGCAGTATTTT
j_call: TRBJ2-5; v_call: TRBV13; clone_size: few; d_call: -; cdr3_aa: CASSFPQGSETQYF; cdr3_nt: TGTGCCAGCAGCTTCCCCCAGGGGTCAGAGACCCAGTACTTC
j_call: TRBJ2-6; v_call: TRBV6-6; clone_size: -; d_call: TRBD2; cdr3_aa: CASSSSGGFSGANVLTF; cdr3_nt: TGTGCCAGCAGCTCTAGCGGGGGGTTCTCTGGGGCCAACGTCCTGACTTTC
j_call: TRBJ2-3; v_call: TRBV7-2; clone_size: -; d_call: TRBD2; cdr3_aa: CASSASGGNTDTQYF; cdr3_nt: TGTGCCAGCAGCGCTAGCGGGGGGAACACAGATACGCAGTATTTT
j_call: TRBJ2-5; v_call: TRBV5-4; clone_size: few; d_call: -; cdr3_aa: CASSGYGGAETQYF; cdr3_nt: TGTGCCAGCAGCGGTTATGGGGGGGCGGAGACCCAGTACTTC
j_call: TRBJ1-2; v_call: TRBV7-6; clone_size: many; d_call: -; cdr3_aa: CASSLNVGSPYGYTF; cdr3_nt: TGTGCCAGCAGCTTAAATGTAGGCAGCCCCTATGGCTACACCTTC
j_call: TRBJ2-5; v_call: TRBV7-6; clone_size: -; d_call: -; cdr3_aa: CASSFNRGGLELYLQETQYF; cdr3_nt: TGTGCCAGCAGCTTCAACAGGGGAGGACTAGAACTATACCTCCAAGAGACCCAGTACTTC
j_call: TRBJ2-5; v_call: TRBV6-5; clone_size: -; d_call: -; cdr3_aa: CASSGAGPGKTQYF; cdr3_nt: TGTGCCAGCAGTGGGGCGGGCCCAGGGAAGACCCAGTACTTC
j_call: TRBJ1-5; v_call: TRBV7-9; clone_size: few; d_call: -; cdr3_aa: CASSFVPSQQVFSNQPQHF; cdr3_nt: TGTGCCAGCAGCTTCGTCCCTAGTCAACAGGTCTTTAGCAATCAGCCCCAGCATTTT
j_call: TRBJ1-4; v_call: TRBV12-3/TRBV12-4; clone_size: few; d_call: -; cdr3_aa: CASSLTVEKLFF; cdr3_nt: TGTGCCAGCAGTTTAACAGTTGAAAAACTGTTTTTT
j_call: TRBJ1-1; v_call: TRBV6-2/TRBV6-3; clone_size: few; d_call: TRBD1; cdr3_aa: CASSYRIQGAINTEAFF; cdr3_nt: TGTGCCAGCAGTTACCGCATACAGGGGGCCATTAACACTGAAGCTTTCTTT
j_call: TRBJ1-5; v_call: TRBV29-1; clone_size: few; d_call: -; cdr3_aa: CSVLVQGNQPQHF; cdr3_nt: TGCAGCGTTTTGGTACAGGGCAATCAGCCCCAGCATTTT
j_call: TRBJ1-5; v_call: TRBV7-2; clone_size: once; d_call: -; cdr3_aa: CASSLVEGGGQPQHF; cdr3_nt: TGTGCCAGCAGCTTAGTGGAAGGGGGAGGCCAGCCCCAGCATTTT
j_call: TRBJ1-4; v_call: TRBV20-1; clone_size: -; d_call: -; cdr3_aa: CSASTDTNEKLFF; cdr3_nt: TGCAGTGCTTCGACAGACACTAATGAAAAACTGTTTTTT
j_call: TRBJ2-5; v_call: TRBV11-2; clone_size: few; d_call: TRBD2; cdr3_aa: CASSRLAIQETQYF; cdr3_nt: TGTGCCAGCAGCCGACTAGCGATTCAAGAGACCCAGTACTTC